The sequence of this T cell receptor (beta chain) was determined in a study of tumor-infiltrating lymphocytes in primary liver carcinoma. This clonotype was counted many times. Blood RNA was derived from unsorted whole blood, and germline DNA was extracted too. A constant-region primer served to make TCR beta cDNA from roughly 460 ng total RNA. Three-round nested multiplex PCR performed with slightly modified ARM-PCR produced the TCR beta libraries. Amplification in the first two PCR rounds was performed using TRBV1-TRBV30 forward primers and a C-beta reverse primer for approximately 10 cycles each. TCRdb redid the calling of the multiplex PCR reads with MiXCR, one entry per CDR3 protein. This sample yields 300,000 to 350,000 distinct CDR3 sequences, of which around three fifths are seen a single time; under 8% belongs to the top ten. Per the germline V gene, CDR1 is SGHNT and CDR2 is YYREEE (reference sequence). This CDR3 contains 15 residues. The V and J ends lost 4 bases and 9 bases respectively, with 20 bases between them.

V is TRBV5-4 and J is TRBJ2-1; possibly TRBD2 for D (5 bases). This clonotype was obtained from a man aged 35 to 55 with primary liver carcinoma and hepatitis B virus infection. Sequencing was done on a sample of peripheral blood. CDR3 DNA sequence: TGTGCCAGCAGCGTGAGACAATCCCTGGGGAGTGAGCAGTTCTTC. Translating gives CASSVRQSLGSEQFF.